Following are 25 T cell receptor beta chains from one sample sequenced in a study of blood T cell repertoires in COVID-19. Profiling relied on immunoSEQ multiplex PCR, and the TCRdb table lists in-frame clones only, not all of them. Of 200,000 or so clones detected, around 84% appear once; the ten largest clones hold about 10%. The source material was peripheral blood. The receptors were sampled from a woman of 80 years or more with COVID-19, enrolled during active disease.

This clone was detected only a few times. The chain combines TRBV19 with TRBJ1-1; no clear D. This CDR3 comprises 14 residues. Trimming removed 3 bases from V and 7 bases from J, with 15 bases in between. CDR1 and CDR2 (germline): LNHDA, SQIVND (reference sequence). In DNA form, the CDR3 reads TGTGCCAGTAGTATTGCCCCTCCCCCGGGTGAAGCTTTCTTT. It yields the protein CASSIAPPPGEAFF.

This clone came up once. This sequence joins TRBV2 and TRBJ1-3; D might be TRBD1 (6 bases). CDR1 and CDR2 from the germline V gene are SNHLY and FYNNEI. The ends were cut back, 0 bases at V and 10 bases at J, with 10 bases in the middle. The CDR3 length is 13 residues. The CDR3 here is CASSEALQGTIYF. The CDR3, as DNA: TGTGCCAGCAGTGAAGCGCTTCAGGGGACCATATATTTT.

The V call is TRBV23-1, the J call TRBJ1-2; D not certain. TRBV23-1 is assigned to the ORF class and has an uncertain function. The CDR3 contains 11 residues. Deletions cut 5 bases from V and 6 bases from J, with 7 bases between. The chain's CDR3 is CASSFGDGYTF. In DNA, the CDR3 is TGCGCCAGCAGTTTCGGGGATGGCTACACCTTC.

This clone turned up a few times. The J gene is TRBJ2-7, the V gene TRBV30; perhaps TRBD1 as D (5 bases). V was pared by 2 bases and J by 1 base, with 12 bases between. This CDR3 comprises 14 residues. CDR1 and CDR2 from the germline V gene are GTSNPN and SVGIG (reference sequence). The DNA of the CDR3 is TGTGCCTGGAGTACCCCTCAGGGATCCTACGAGCAGTACTTC. Encoded protein: CAWSTPQGSYEQYF.

This clone was picked up a small number of times. The chain combines TRBV6-2 or TRBV6-3 with TRBJ1-2; TRBD1 agrees at 8 bases. V was pared by 0 bases and J by 4 bases, with 4 bases of the junction left unmatched. The CDR3 runs 15 residues. CDR1 and CDR2 (germline): MNHEY, SVGEGT. DNA for the CDR3: TGTGCCAGCAGTTACTCGGACAGGGTCGCCTATGGCTACACCTTC. Amino acid sequence: CASSYSDRVAYGYTF.

The chain couples TRBV20-1 to TRBJ2-5; D is possibly TRBD2 (6 bases). CDR1 is DFQATT and CDR2 is SNEGSKA in the germline V gene (reference sequence). The V and J ends lost 3 bases and 1 base respectively, with 9 bases between them. The CDR3 has 13 amino acids. CDR3 nucleotides: TGCAGTGCTAGTATCGGGGGCCAAGAGACCCAGTACTTC. This gives the protein CSASIGGQETQYF.

A note on this clone: Other DNA sequences in the same sample also yield this CDR3. The chain has TRBV7-9 and TRBJ1-1; D remains ambiguous. Germline V gene lookup returns CDR1 SEHNR and CDR2 FQNEAQ (reference sequence). This CDR3 has 13 amino acids. V was clipped by 1 base and J by 4 bases, with 7 bases between them. The CDR3 spells CASSLDGVTEAFF. The CDR3, as DNA: TGTGCCAGCAGCTTAGACGGGGTCACTGAAGCTTTCTTT.

The V gene is TRBV11-2, the J gene TRBJ1-1; D not resolved. This CDR3 region has 14 residues. The germline V gene encodes CDR1 SGHAT and CDR2 FQNNGV. V was shortened by 5 bases and J by 2 bases, with 12 bases between the two germline ends. CDR3 bases: TGTGCCAGCAGCGCCCCAGAAAGTAACACTGAAGCTTTCTTT. Its protein product is CASSAPESNTEAFF.

The chain combines TRBV6-1 with TRBJ1-2; D call uncertain. Trimming took off 2 bases at V and 8 bases at J, with 12 bases between the two ends. CDR1 and CDR2 from the germline V gene are MNHNS and SASEGT. The CDR3 is 13 amino acids. The chain's CDR3 is CASSEWFREGYTF. Written as DNA, the CDR3 is TGTGCCAGCAGTGAATGGTTTAGAGAGGGCTACACCTTC.

The chain is built from TRBV18 and TRBJ2-3; 7 nucleotides match TRBD2. V shed 2 bases, J shed 1 base, and the junction held 3 bases outside the gene matches. The CDR3 contains 15 residues. Germline V gene sequence: CDR1 KGHSH, CDR2 LQKENI. The CDR3 nucleotides are TGTGCCAGCTCACCAAGCGGGGTTGGCACAGATACGCAGTATTTT. It translates to CASSPSGVGTDTQYF.

The chain recombines TRBV7-9 with TRBJ1-1; possibly TRBD1 for D (6 bases). Trimming cost V 0 bases and J 10 bases, with 12 bases left between them. Germline CDR1 and CDR2: SEHNR and FQNEAQ (reference sequence). This CDR3 has 13 residues. CDR3 bases: TGTGCCAGCAGCTTAGCGTCGGGCAGGGGAGCTTTCTTT. Its protein is CASSLASGRGAFF.

This clone occurred a few times. The chain joins TRBV6-1 to TRBJ2-5, with 8 positions matching TRBD1. The CDR3 runs to 13 residues. Germline V gene lookup returns CDR1 MNHNS and CDR2 SASEGT. Trimming at V came to 2 bases and at J to 5 bases, leaving 1 base not matched to a gene. The CDR3 region has the DNA TGTGCCAGCAGTGAAAGACAGGGGGAGACCCAGTACTTC. Residues: CASSERQGETQYF.

This sequence joins TRBV19 and TRBJ2-6; weak D call: TRBD1 (6 bases). The CDR3 has 16 residues. The germline V and J ends were trimmed by 2 bases and 0 bases, with 8 bases remaining between them. Germline V lookup: CDR1 LNHDA, CDR2 SQIVND (reference sequence). CDR3 protein: CASSIRTDSGANVLTF. In DNA, the CDR3 is TGTGCCAGTAGTATACGGACAGACTCTGGGGCCAACGTCCTGACTTTC.

The CDR3 region has the DNA TGTGCCAGCTCACCAAACAGGCCTAACTATGGCTACACCTTC. It codes for CASSPNRPNYGYTF. The chain has TRBV18 and TRBJ1-2; weak D call: TRBD1 (5 bases). This CDR3 is built from 14 residues. Germline V gene data show CDR1 as KGHSH and CDR2 as LQKENI. Trimming shortened V by 2 bases and J by 0 bases, and 7 bases separated the two germline ends.

The chain uses TRBV2 and TRBJ2-6; 7 positions match TRBD1. Germline CDR1 reads SNHLY; CDR2 reads FYNNEI. This CDR3 contains 15 residues. Trimming removed 7 bases from V and 1 base from J; junction bases left unmatched: 4. The CDR3 bases are TGTGCCAGCACGGGACAGATATCTGGGGCCAACGTCCTGACTTTC. This encodes CASTGQISGANVLTF.

The rearrangement joins TRBV6-5 to TRBJ2-5; 12 nucleotides match TRBD1. Germline CDR1 is MNHEY and CDR2 is SVGAGI. V lost 0 bases, J lost 4 bases, and 3 bases stayed unmatched. CDR3 size: 16 residues. This CDR3 is CASSYSGTGGPETQYF. DNA for the CDR3: TGTGCCAGCAGTTACTCGGGGACAGGGGGCCCAGAGACCCAGTACTTC.

This clone occurred once. DNA for the CDR3: TGTGCCATCAGTGAGTTTGCTAGCGGGGGGATTAGCTCCTACAATGAGCAGTTCTTC. It is translated as CAISEFASGGISSYNEQFF. V is TRBV10-3 and J is TRBJ2-1; 11 bases agree with TRBD2. Germline-derived CDR1 and CDR2 are ENHRY and SYGVKD. This CDR3 region has 19 residues. With V trimmed by 1 base and J by 0 bases, 8 bases remained unmatched.

The V call is TRBV18, the J call TRBJ1-2; perhaps TRBD1 as D (5 bases). This CDR3 region has 15 residues. Per the germline V gene, CDR1 is KGHSH and CDR2 is LQKENI. V lost 3 bases, J lost 0 bases, and 11 bases lay in between. The CDR3 sequence: CASSPSDRTNYGYTF. The CDR3 bases are TGTGCCAGCTCACCTTCTGACAGAACTAACTATGGCTACACCTTC.

The rearrangement uses TRBV7-9 and TRBJ2-3; TRBD1 aligns across 9 bases. This CDR3 has 14 amino acids. Germline V gives CDR1 SEHNR, CDR2 FQNEAQ (reference sequence). The J segment lost 14 bases and the V segment lost 5 bases, leaving 14 bases of the junction unmatched. The CDR3 is CASSVTGTGFLGYF. As DNA, the CDR3 is TGTGCCAGCAGCGTTACCGGGACAGGGTTTTTGGGGTATTTT.

The gene calls are TRBV7-2 and TRBJ1-1; D gene uncertain. The CDR3 contains 13 residues. Trimming took off 8 bases at V and 1 base at J, with 11 bases between the two ends. From germline, CDR1 is SGHTA and CDR2 FQGNSA. The CDR3 DNA sequence: TGTGCCAGCTCCGCCTACCGGAACACTGAAGCTTTCTTT. Translation gives CASSAYRNTEAFF.

This clone was recorded only once. This chain joins TRBV5-4 and TRBJ2-1, with 12 bases aligning to TRBD2. The germline V gene encodes CDR1 SGHNT and CDR2 YYREEE (reference sequence). This CDR3 region has 17 residues. V shed 3 bases and J 10 bases; nucleotides not matched to a gene: 14. CDR3 amino acids: CASSSHAPSGGAREQFF. DNA of the CDR3: TGTGCCAGCAGCTCCCACGCCCCTAGCGGGGGGGCCCGGGAGCAGTTCTTC.

The chain recombines TRBV29-1 with TRBJ1-4, with D possibly being TRBD1 (5 bases). CDR1 and CDR2 (germline): SQVTM, ANQGSEA. This CDR3 has 17 amino acids. Trimming stripped 0 bases from V and 5 bases from J, with 19 bases between. CDR3 sequence: CSVEDRRGERENEKLFF. The CDR3, as DNA: TGCAGCGTTGAAGATCGTCGGGGGGAACGGGAAAATGAAAAACTGTTTTTT.

The V and J genes are TRBV7-9 and TRBJ2-1, with D tentatively TRBD1 (6 bases). Trimming cost V 2 bases and J 1 base, with 9 bases left between them. The CDR3 has 15 residues. Per germline, CDR1 SEHNR and CDR2 FQNEAQ (reference sequence). CDR3 sequence reads: CASSLRQGSYNEQFF. CDR3 DNA: TGTGCCAGCAGCTTAAGGCAGGGGTCCTACAATGAGCAGTTCTTC.

The chain carries TRBV5-6 and TRBJ2-7; a weak D match, TRBD2 (5 bases). V was shortened by 4 bases and J by 6 bases, with 11 bases between the two germline ends. The CDR3 is 12 residues long. Germline loops: CDR1 SGHDT, CDR2 YYEEEE. The CDR3 sequence is CASSAGRGEQYV. The CDR3 DNA sequence: TGTGCCAGCAGCGCGGGCCGTGGCGAGCAGTACGTC.

This clone was found once. The chain uses TRBV6-5 and TRBJ2-2, with D perhaps matching TRBD1 (6 bases). CDR1 MNHEY and CDR2 SVGAGI come from the germline V gene. CDR3 size: 14 residues. V lost 4 bases and J 6 bases, leaving 12 bases between the germline ends. In DNA form, the CDR3 reads TGTGCCAGCAGTTTCGATCAGGGGTCCGGGGAGCTGTTTTTT. Protein sequence: CASSFDQGSGELFF.